This T cell receptor beta chain was obtained from a study of T-cell memory formation after mild COVID-19. Study-level points and caveats: For contracting clones, CD4+ ones sat mainly in CM and EM, CD8+ in EMRA. Prior to infection, memory already included some responding clones, suggesting cross-reactive memory joined.

Worth noting for this clonotype: Its antigen is undetermined.

Germline V CDR1 and CDR2: MNHEY, SVGAGI. V lost 5 bases, J lost 4 bases, and 5 bases stayed unmatched. This CDR3 is 14 amino acids long. Amplification by 5'RACE using constant-segment primers produced TCR alpha and TCR beta cDNA libraries that carried sample barcodes and UMIs. Via MiXCR, TCRdb re-called the 5' RACE reads, giving one row per CDR3 protein. The sample holds around 49,000 distinct CDR3 sequences, roughly 27% seen once. The sequenced sample consisted of PBMCs or a T cell subset sorted from them (not recorded which). This clonotype originated in a man between 18 and 29 years old who had mild COVID-19 (a few samples of this study predate the infection). Cell type and time point are not known. The V gene is TRBV6-5, the J gene TRBJ2-1, with 7 bases fitting TRBD2. The CDR3 DNA reads TGTGCCAGCAGTACCCGCGGGGGATACAATGAGCAGTTCTTC. Its protein is CASSTRGGYNEQFF.